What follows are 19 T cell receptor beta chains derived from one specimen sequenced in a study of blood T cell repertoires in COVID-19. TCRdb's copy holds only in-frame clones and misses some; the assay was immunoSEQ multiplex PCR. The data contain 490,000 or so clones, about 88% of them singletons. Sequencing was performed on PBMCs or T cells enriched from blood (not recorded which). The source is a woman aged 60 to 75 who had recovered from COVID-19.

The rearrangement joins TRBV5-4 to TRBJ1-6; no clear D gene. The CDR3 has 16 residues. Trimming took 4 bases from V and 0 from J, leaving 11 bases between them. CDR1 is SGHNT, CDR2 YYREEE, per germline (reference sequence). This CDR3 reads CASSASWASYNSPLHF. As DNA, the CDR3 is TGTGCCAGCAGCGCCTCTTGGGCCTCCTATAATTCACCCCTCCACTTT.

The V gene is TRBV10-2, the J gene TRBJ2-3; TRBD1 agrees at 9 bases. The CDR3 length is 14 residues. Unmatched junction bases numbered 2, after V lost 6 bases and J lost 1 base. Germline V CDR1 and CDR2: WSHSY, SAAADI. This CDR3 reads CASRDRGRTDTQYF. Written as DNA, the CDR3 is TGCGCCAGCAGGGACAGGGGCCGCACAGATACGCAGTATTTT.

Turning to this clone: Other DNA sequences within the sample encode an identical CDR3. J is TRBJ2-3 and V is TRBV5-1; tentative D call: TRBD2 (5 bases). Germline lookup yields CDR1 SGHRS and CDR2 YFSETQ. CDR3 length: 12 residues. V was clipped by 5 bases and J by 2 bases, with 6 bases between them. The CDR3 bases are TGCGCCAGCAGGGGAGACACAGATACGCAGTATTTT. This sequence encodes CASRGDTDTQYF.

The CDR3 protein is CASTATGGAGQPQHF. CDR3 DNA: TGTGCCAGCACCGCGACAGGGGGCGCGGGTCAGCCCCAGCATTTT. The chain uses TRBV2 and TRBJ1-5, with TRBD1 matching over 10 bases. The germline CDR1 and CDR2 sequences are SNHLY and FYNNEI. The CDR3 consists of 15 residues. V lost 7 bases and J lost 6; bases outside the gene matches: 9.

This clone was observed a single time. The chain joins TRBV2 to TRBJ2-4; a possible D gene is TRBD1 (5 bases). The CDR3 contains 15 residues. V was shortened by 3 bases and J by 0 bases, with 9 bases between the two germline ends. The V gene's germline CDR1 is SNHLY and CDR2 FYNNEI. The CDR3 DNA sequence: TGTGCCAGCAGTGACCAGGGCCTAGCCAAAAACATTCAGTACTTC. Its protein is CASSDQGLAKNIQYF.

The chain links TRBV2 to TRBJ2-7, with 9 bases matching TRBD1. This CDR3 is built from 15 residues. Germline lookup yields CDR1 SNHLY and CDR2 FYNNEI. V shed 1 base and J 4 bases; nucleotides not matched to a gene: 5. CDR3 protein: CASSEGGQGRYEQYF. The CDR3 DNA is TGTGCCAGCAGTGAAGGGGGACAGGGCCGATACGAGCAGTACTTC.

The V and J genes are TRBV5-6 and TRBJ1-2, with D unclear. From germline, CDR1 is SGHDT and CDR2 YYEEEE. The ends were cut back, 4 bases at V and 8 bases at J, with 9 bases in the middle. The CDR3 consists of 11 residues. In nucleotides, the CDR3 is TGTGCCAGCAGCCTAAGAGGGGGCTACACCTTC. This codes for CASSLRGGYTF. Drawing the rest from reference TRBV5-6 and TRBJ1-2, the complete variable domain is DAGVTQSPTHLIKTRGQQVTLRCSPKSGHDTVSWYQQALGQGPQFIFQYYEEEERQRGNFPDRFSGHQFPNYSSELNVNALLLGDSALYLCASSLRGGYTFGSGTRLTVV.

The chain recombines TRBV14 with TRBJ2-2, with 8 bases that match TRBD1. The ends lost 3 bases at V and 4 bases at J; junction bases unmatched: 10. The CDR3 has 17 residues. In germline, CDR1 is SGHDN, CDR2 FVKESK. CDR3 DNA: TGTGCCAGCAGCCAGCAAATTCAGGGGGCGCGCACCGGGGAGCTGTTTTTT. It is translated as CASSQQIQGARTGELFF.

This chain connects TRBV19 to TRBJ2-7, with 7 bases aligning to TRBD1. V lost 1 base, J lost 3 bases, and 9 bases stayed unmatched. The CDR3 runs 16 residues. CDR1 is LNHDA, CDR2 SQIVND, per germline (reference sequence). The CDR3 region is CASSIVPDRSRYEQYF. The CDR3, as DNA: TGTGCCAGTAGTATAGTCCCGGACAGGTCCCGCTACGAGCAGTACTTC.

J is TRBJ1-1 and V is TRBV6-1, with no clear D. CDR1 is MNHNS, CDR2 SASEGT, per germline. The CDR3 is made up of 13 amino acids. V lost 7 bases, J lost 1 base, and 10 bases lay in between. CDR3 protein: CASNPSQNTEAFF. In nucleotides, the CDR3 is TGTGCCAGCAACCCCAGTCAGAACACTGAAGCTTTCTTT.

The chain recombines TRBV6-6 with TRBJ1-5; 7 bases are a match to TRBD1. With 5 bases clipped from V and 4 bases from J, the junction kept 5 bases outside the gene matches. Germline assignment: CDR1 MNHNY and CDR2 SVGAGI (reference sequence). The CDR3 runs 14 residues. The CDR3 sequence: CASSRDSWNQPQHF. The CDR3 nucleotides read TGTGCCAGCAGTAGGGACAGTTGGAATCAGCCCCAGCATTTT.

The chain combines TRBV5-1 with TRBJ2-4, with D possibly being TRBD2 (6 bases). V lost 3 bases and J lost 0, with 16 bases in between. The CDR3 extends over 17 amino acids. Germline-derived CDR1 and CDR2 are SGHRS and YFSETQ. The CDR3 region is CASSSPVGDLAKNIQYF. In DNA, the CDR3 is TGCGCCAGCAGCTCCCCGGTCGGGGACTTAGCCAAAAACATTCAGTACTTC.

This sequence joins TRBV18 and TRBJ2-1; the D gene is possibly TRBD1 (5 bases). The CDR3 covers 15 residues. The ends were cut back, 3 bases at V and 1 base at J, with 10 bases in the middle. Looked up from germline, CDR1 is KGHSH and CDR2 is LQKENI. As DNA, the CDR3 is TGTGCCAGCTCACCCAGGGCGCCATCCTACAATGAGCAGTTCTTC. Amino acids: CASSPRAPSYNEQFF.

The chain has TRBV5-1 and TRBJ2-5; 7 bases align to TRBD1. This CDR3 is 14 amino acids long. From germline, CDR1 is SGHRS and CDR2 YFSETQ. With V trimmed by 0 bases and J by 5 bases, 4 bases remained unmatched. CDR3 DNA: TGCGCCAGCAGCTTGGAAGGGGGCGTGGAGACCCAGTACTTC. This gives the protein CASSLEGGVETQYF.

In nucleotides, the CDR3 is TGTGCCAGCAGGACAGGGGGGGACTATGGCTACACCTTC. As protein: CASRTGGDYGYTF. The chain employs TRBV2 and TRBJ1-2, with 9 nucleotides matching TRBD1. Germline lookup yields CDR1 SNHLY and CDR2 FYNNEI. Unmatched junction bases numbered 2, after V lost 6 bases and J lost 3 bases. The CDR3 length is 13 residues.

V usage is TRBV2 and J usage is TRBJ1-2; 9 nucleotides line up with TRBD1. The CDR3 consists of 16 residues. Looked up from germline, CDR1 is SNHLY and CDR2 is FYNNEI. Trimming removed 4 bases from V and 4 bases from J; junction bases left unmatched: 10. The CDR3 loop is CASSGLDRGRSYGYTF. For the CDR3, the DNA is TGTGCCAGCAGTGGCCTGGACAGGGGAAGGAGCTATGGCTACACCTTC.

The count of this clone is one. The CDR3 coding sequence is TGTGCCAGCAGCTTAACTAGCGGTCTGGGGGGTGAGCAGTTCTTC. It encodes CASSLTSGLGGEQFF. The chain couples TRBV7-9 to TRBJ2-1, with TRBD2 identical over 8 bases. The junction had 9 bases not matched to a gene; V was cut back by 2 bases and J by 9 bases. Germline V gene sequence: CDR1 SEHNR, CDR2 FQNEAQ (reference sequence). The CDR3 has 15 amino acids.

This chain's CDR3 is CASTGLTQGVPNTEAFF. The CDR3 nucleotides are TGCGCCAGCACCGGCCTTACGCAGGGGGTGCCGAACACTGAAGCTTTCTTT. The chain is built from TRBV5-1 and TRBJ1-1; TRBD1 matches at 7 bases. V lost 6 bases and J lost 1; bases outside the gene matches: 15. CDR1 SGHRS and CDR2 YFSETQ come from the germline V gene. This CDR3 spans 17 amino acids.

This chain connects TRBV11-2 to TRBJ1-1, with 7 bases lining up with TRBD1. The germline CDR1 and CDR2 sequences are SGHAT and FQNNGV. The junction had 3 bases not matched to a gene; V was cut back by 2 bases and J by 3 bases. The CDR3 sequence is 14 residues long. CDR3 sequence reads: CASSLNRGDTEAFF. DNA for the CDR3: TGTGCCAGCAGCTTAAACAGGGGTGACACTGAAGCTTTCTTT.